The entry below describes one TCR beta chain. The antigen remains unidentified. TCRdb passed the reads through MiXCR, listing each CDR3 protein once. This sample carries approximately 730,000 distinct CDR3 sequences, roughly 30% of them seen once, and the ten largest clones take 15% to 20%. The record originates from a study of T cell repertoires in cytomegalovirus infection. From germline, CDR1 is MNHEY and CDR2 SVGAGI. The CDR3 is 13 residues long. V was cut by 5 bases and J by 2 bases, with 10 bases left in between. V is TRBV6-5 and J is TRBJ2-7; D unclear. Sequences were derived from cultured PBMCs, sampled from culture after CMV antigen stimulation. This receptor was taken from a human donor in good health (CMV status not recorded). Some clones in this sample may be carry-over from other donors' samples. In DNA form, the CDR3 reads TGTGCCAGCAGTCAGGATGGGCCCTACGAGCAGTACTTC. Translating it yields CASSQDGPYEQYF.